These 6 T cell receptor beta chains were sequenced from one sample in a study of blood T cell repertoires in COVID-19. The repertoire was sequenced with immunoSEQ multiplex PCR; TCRdb's copy has only in-frame clones and lacks some. This table has about 140,000 clones, over 70% appearing once. The sequencing sample was made of peripheral blood. The receptors here all came from a human donor in a cohort sampled during active COVID-19.

This rearrangement joins TRBV7-3 to TRBJ2-2; D ambiguous. Trimming removed 2 bases at V and 1 base at J, with 5 bases between. This CDR3 comprises 14 residues. Germline V gives CDR1 SGHTA, CDR2 FQGTGA. CDR3 in DNA: TGTGCCAGCAGCTTAGAACTGAACACCGGGGAGCTGTTTTTT. Its translation: CASSLELNTGELFF.

The V call is TRBV24-1, the J call TRBJ2-2, with TRBD2 matching over 11 bases. Unmatched junction bases numbered 10, after V lost 4 bases and J lost 4 bases. Germline-derived CDR1 and CDR2 are KGHDR and SFDVKD. This CDR3 has 18 amino acids. The CDR3 loop reads CATSDPGLAEVSTGELFF. CDR3 in DNA: TGTGCCACCAGTGACCCGGGACTAGCGGAGGTCAGCACCGGGGAGCTGTTTTTT.

The rearrangement uses TRBV2 and TRBJ2-1; 11 bases agree with TRBD2. The CDR3 covers 15 residues. CDR1 is SNHLY, CDR2 FYNNEI, per germline. V lost 4 bases, J lost 5 bases, and 4 bases stayed unmatched. The CDR3 region is CASSAVLAGDNEQFF. The CDR3 nucleotides are TGTGCCAGCAGTGCCGTACTAGCGGGGGACAATGAGCAGTTCTTC.

For the CDR3, the DNA is TGTGCCAGCAGCGTGTCCAGCGGGGGCACAGATACGCAGTATTTT. Translation: CASSVSSGGTDTQYF. The chain is built from TRBV9 and TRBJ2-3, with 7 bases identical to TRBD2. Germline loops: CDR1 SGDLS, CDR2 YYNGEE. V was clipped by 2 bases and J by 1 base; unmatched bases: 4. CDR3 length: 15 amino acids. The full variable domain, rest sourced from reference TRBV9 and TRBJ2-3, is DSGVTQTPKHLITATGQRVTLRCSPRSGDLSVYWYQQSLDQGLQFLIQYYNGEERAKGNILERFSAQQFPDLHSELNLSSLELGDSALYFCASSVSSGGTDTQYFGPGTRLTVL.

This CDR3 is CASSPTGATYGYTF. The CDR3 bases are TGTGCCAGCAGCCCGACAGGGGCCACATATGGCTACACCTTC. This chain connects TRBV6-5 to TRBJ1-2; 8 bases line up with TRBD1. Germline V gives CDR1 MNHEY, CDR2 SVGAGI. This CDR3 is 14 amino acids long. The ends lost 6 bases at V and 5 bases at J; junction bases unmatched: 8.

The genes are TRBV14 and TRBJ1-5; tentative D call: TRBD1 (6 bases). The CDR3 spans 13 residues. Germline assignment: CDR1 SGHDN and CDR2 FVKESK. Trimming pared 2 bases from V and 5 bases from J, leaving 7 bases between. CDR3 protein: CASSQTGYQPQHF. The CDR3 nucleotides are TGTGCCAGCAGCCAAACAGGGTATCAGCCCCAGCATTTT.